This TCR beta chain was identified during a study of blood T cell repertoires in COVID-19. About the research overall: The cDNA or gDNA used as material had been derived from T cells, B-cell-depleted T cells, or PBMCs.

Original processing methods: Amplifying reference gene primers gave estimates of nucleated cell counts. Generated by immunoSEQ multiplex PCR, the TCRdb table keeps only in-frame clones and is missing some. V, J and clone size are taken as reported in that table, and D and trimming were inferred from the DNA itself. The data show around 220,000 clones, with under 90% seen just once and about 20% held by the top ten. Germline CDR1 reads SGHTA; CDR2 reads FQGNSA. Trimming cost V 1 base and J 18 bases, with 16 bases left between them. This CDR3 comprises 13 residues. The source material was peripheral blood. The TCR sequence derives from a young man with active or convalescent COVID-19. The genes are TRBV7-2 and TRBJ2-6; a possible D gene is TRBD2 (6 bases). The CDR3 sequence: CASSLVESGPQTF. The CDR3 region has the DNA TGTGCCAGCAGCTTAGTGGAGAGCGGGCCTCAGACTTTC.